This TCR beta chain was identified in a study of blood T cells in healthy people across ages (dated by TCRdb to 2014 to 2015). General notes on the study: Template switching captured roughly one uniquely barcoded TCR beta cDNA molecule per two T cells in model experiments. To track age-related changes in TCR beta repertoire diversity, the study relied on deep sequencing normalized with unique cDNA molecular identifiers. Four age groups were formed from the donors: young (average approximately 17 years), middle-aged (approximately 41), aged (62) and long-lived (approximately 78). To avoid experimental bias, donors of different ages were randomly spread across the sequencing lanes. For two donors (one aged 18 to 29 and one aged 80 or older), the study analyzed two additional independent replicas of 1 million unique cDNA reads from the same blood draw. The study at large found these results: The long-lived group showed more naive CD4+ T cells, fewer expanded clones and increased TCR diversity than the aged group, suggesting age selection. The percentage of naive T cells measured by flow cytometry correlated strongly with observed TCR beta diversity. Estimates of total diversity from one million sequenced T cells were regarded as lower bounds and underestimates. Bulk unsorted PBMC profiling prevented conclusive comparison of naive and antigen-experienced compartments. Because the CMV infection status of the donors was unknown, age-related changes in expanded clonotypes may potentially have been confounded. Observed TCR beta diversity per million T cells fell roughly linearly with age, and a significant reduction was already apparent by age around 40.

Preparation of the library involved 5' RACE. The instrument given in TCRdb is Illumina HiSeq 2500. A second roughly 7 to 11 cycle PCR used a sample-barcoded 5' primer and a J-beta primer mix. Each TCR beta cDNA molecule received a unique molecular identifier from a template-switch 5' adaptor carrying 12 random nucleotides. Each sample yielded at least 3 million CDR3-containing paired-end reads. First-strand cDNA was synthesized from all RNA with the Mint cDNA synthesis kit, primed by a TRBC-specific oligonucleotide. All cDNA was treated with uracil-DNA glycosylase and then went through a first 18-cycle PCR with the universal primers M1SS and BC2_uni_R. The paper's processing steps were these. For normalization, 1 million high-quality reads, each with a distinct molecular identifier, were randomly selected from each sample. Reads with shared molecular identifiers were discarded instead of being binned into consensus sequences. CDR3 identification, clonotype clustering and error correction used MiTCR with a Q25 quality threshold and the strictest error-elimination algorithm. A nonparametric unseen species model with Euler transformation was used to estimate a lower bound on total TCR beta diversity. TCRdb reprocessing: public reads trimmed at Q25 with fastp, clones called with MiXCR, in-frame beta chains kept. Rows with a matching CDR3 protein are joined into one entry that keeps the most common DNA and genes. It is TCRdb's table, rather than the study itself, that gives the V and J calls and clone size. The sample profile shows roughly 1.7 million distinct CDR3 sequences; about 35% of them were found once. The top ten hold over 9% of the sample.

CDR1 and CDR2 (SNHLY, FYNNEI) derive from the germline V gene. The junction shows trimming of 3 bases on V and 2 bases on J, and the gene matches do not reach 4 bases of it. The CDR3 contains 15 residues, cysteine and phenylalanine counted. The read is trimmed to its CDR3 DNA, 45 bases read in frame from base 1. Donors were 30 to 45 systemically healthy Caucasian individuals from Russia aged 6 to 90 years. Approximately 9.3 milliliters of peripheral blood were drawn from each donor into EDTA-treated Vacutainer tubes. PBMCs were isolated by Ficoll-Paque density-gradient centrifugation, with at least 7 million obtained per sample. Total RNA was extracted from PBMCs with Trizol reagent, with at least 6 micrograms obtained per sample. For every donor, an aliquot of PBMCs went through flow cytometry to measure the percentages of naive CD45RAhigh/CD27high T cells. A note on this clonotype: The antigen it recognizes is unknown. No quality values exist for individual bases; no much larger clone is one base distant.

The rearrangement combines TRBV2 with TRBJ2-5, with TRBD2 matching 9 junction bases. Source material: blood. The receptor was isolated from a woman aged 25 to 39 in good health. The CDR3 protein sequence reads: CASSETSGIQETQYF. The DNA sequence is TGTGCCAGCAGTGAGACTAGCGGAATACAAGAGACCCAGTACTTC.